The 23 T cell receptor beta chains reported below all come from one sample, sequenced in a study of T cell repertoires in cytomegalovirus infection. The antigens for these receptors are not known. Using its own MiXCR run on the reads, TCRdb lists one record per CDR3 protein. The data contain a few hundred thousand distinct CDR3 sequences, 25% to 30% of them singletons. Source: cultured PBMCs, taken from culture after CMV antigen stimulation. These receptors all stem from a human donor in good health (CMV status not recorded). Some clones in this sample may be carry-over from other donors' samples.

V gene TRBV11-1 combines with J gene TRBJ2-3; D unresolved. Germline V CDR1 and CDR2: SGHAT, FQDESV (reference sequence). With 3 bases removed from V and 6 bases from J, the gap between germline ends came to 7 bases. CDR3 length: 12 residues. The CDR3: CASSFLRDTQYF. Written as DNA, the CDR3 is TGTGCCAGCAGCTTTTTGCGGGATACGCAGTATTTT.

This clonotype has a count of ten or more. V is TRBV2 and J is TRBJ2-5; TRBD2 matches at 11 bases. Looked up from germline, CDR1 is SNHLY and CDR2 is FYNNEI. J was trimmed by 5 bases and V by 4 bases; bases with no gene match: 9. CDR3 length equals 16 residues. This CDR3 is CASSVTSGSIGETQYF. In nucleotides, the CDR3 is TGTGCCAGCAGTGTCACTAGCGGGAGTATCGGCGAGACCCAGTACTTC.

The chain couples TRBV20-1 to TRBJ2-1, with 7 bases aligning to TRBD2. Germline V lookup: CDR1 DFQATT, CDR2 SNEGSKA (reference sequence). V gave up 3 bases and J gave up 2 bases; unmatched junction bases: 10. The CDR3 length is 16 residues. CDR3 sequence reads: CSASPWAGVPYNEQFF. The CDR3 DNA is TGCAGTGCTAGCCCTTGGGCGGGAGTCCCCTACAATGAGCAGTTCTTC.

This clonotype appeared many times. The chain joins TRBV7-8 to TRBJ2-7; 8 bases are a match to TRBD1. The CDR3 is 16 amino acids. Germline V CDR1 and CDR2: SGHVS, FQNEAQ. After removal of 0 bases from V and 3 bases from J, the junction contained 7 bases not matched to a gene. CDR3 sequence (DNA): TGTGCCAGCAGCTTAGCGTCCCAGGGGGCCTTCTACGAGCAGTACTTC. Translation: CASSLASQGAFYEQYF.

This clonotype has at least ten counts. This chain joins TRBV6-1 and TRBJ1-5; perhaps TRBD1 as D (6 bases). Trimming left V 5 bases short and J 3 bases short, with 20 bases between. This CDR3 contains 17 residues. Germline-derived CDR1 and CDR2 are MNHNS and SASEGT. CDR3: CASSRQGTDLLNQPQHF. The CDR3, as DNA: TGTGCCAGCAGTCGGCAGGGGACCGATCTTCTCAATCAGCCCCAGCATTTT.

CDR3 in amino acids: CASSLAPGMRREKLFF. The DNA of the CDR3 is TGTGCCAGCAGCTTAGCCCCAGGGATGAGACGTGAAAAACTGTTTTTT. The genes are TRBV7-8 and TRBJ1-4; D may be TRBD1 (5 bases). V lost 0 bases and J lost 7, with 15 bases in between. Germline V gene data show CDR1 as SGHVS and CDR2 as FQNEAQ. This CDR3 contains 16 residues.

V and J are TRBV27 and TRBJ1-5; D is possibly TRBD1 (5 bases). CDR3 size: 16 residues. CDR1 and CDR2 from the germline V gene are MNHEY and SMNVEV (reference sequence). V lost 6 bases and J lost 6, with 21 bases in between. CDR3 sequence: CASRPSTGSTGQPQHF. CDR3 sequence (DNA): TGTGCCAGCAGGCCCAGCACAGGCAGCACGGGTCAGCCCCAGCATTTT.

This clonotype was counted between two and nine times. The chain joins TRBV24-1 to TRBJ2-1, with a weak D call TRBD1 (5 bases). The germline V gene has CDR1 KGHDR and CDR2 SFDVKD. This CDR3 has 13 residues. The V end lost 3 bases, the J end lost 4 bases, and 6 bases lay between the germline ends. The CDR3 protein is CATSDAGYNEQFF. In DNA, the CDR3 is TGTGCCACCAGTGATGCAGGGTACAATGAGCAGTTCTTC.

The chain's CDR3 is CASSLGGRGNTEAFF. CDR3 nucleotide sequence: TGTGCCAGCAGCCTTGGGGGCAGGGGGAACACTGAAGCTTTCTTT. J is TRBJ1-1 and V is TRBV6-5; D is perhaps TRBD1 (6 bases). V lost 6 bases to trimming and J lost 1 base, with 15 bases between them. This CDR3 contains 15 residues. Germline values: CDR1 MNHEY, CDR2 SVGAGI.

The chain recombines TRBV7-3 with TRBJ2-2; D is perhaps TRBD1 (5 bases). CDR1 and CDR2 from the germline V gene are SGHTA and FQGTGA. The CDR3 contains 14 residues. V was cut by 5 bases and J by 7 bases, with 14 bases left in between. The CDR3 region has the DNA TGTGCCAGCAGCCAATCAAGGGGTAACGGGGAGCTGTTTTTT. Its translation: CASSQSRGNGELFF.

The genes are TRBV6-8 and TRBJ2-2; 7 bases fit TRBD1. Trimming removed 2 bases from V and 1 base from J; junction bases left unmatched: 4. This CDR3 comprises 16 residues. Germline lookup yields CDR1 MNHGY and CDR2 SAAAGT. The chain's CDR3 is CASSYLDRLNTGELFF. The CDR3 DNA is TGTGCCAGCAGTTACCTGGACAGGCTGAACACCGGGGAGCTGTTTTTT.

The CDR3 region is CSARVEVKEGRRNSPLHF. CDR3 sequence (DNA): TGCAGTGCTAGGGTTGAAGTAAAGGAGGGCAGGAGGAATTCACCCCTCCACTTT. This chain links TRBV20-1 with TRBJ1-6; D remains ambiguous. V was cut by 3 bases and J by 7 bases, with 25 bases left in between. This CDR3 has 18 amino acids. Germline V gene lookup returns CDR1 DFQATT and CDR2 SNEGSKA (reference sequence).

This chain joins TRBV12-3 or TRBV12-4 and TRBJ2-3; no firm D call. The length of the CDR3 is 16 residues. The V end was cut by 3 bases, the J end by 0 bases, with 13 bases between. CDR3 region: CASSLYGDSSTDTQYF. The CDR3 DNA follows: TGTGCCAGCAGTTTGTACGGTGACTCGAGCACAGATACGCAGTATTTT.

This clonotype was seen many times. The chain employs TRBV11-2 and TRBJ1-2; D is possibly TRBD1 (5 bases). The length of the CDR3 is 13 residues. V was trimmed by 3 bases and J by 7 bases, leaving 12 bases between them. Looked up from germline, CDR1 is SGHAT and CDR2 is FQNNGV. The CDR3 DNA is TGTGCCAGCAGCTTCGGGACGGTGGGTGGCTACACCTTC. Amino acid sequence: CASSFGTVGGYTF.

V is TRBV14 and J is TRBJ1-5; D call uncertain. Trimming removed 2 bases at V and 6 bases at J, with 8 bases between. The V gene's germline CDR1 is SGHDN and CDR2 FVKESK. This CDR3 contains 13 residues. This CDR3 reads CASSQSSIQPQHF. In nucleotides, the CDR3 is TGTGCCAGCAGCCAATCGTCGATTCAGCCCCAGCATTTT.

The sample holds a few counts of this clonotype. The chain links TRBV7-9 to TRBJ2-7; D ambiguous. This CDR3 is 12 amino acids long. The V and J ends lost 1 base and 7 bases respectively, with 8 bases between them. Germline CDR1 SEHNR, CDR2 FQNEAQ (reference sequence). The CDR3 here is CASSLDSLEQYF. The CDR3 DNA follows: TGTGCCAGCAGCTTAGACAGTTTAGAGCAGTACTTC.

This clonotype occurred a few times. The chain couples TRBV7-2 to TRBJ2-1; 10 nucleotides line up with TRBD2. V gave up 0 bases and J gave up 7 bases; unmatched junction bases: 9. This CDR3 has 17 amino acids. From germline, CDR1 is SGHTA and CDR2 FQGNSA. CDR3 residues: CASSLAGGAGGSNEQFF. Here the CDR3 DNA reads TGTGCCAGCAGCTTAGCCGGGGGAGCGGGGGGGAGTAATGAGCAGTTCTTC.

The sample holds a few counts of this clonotype. The rearrangement uses TRBV7-7 and TRBJ2-7; D is uncertain. With 0 bases removed from V and 3 bases from J, the gap between germline ends came to 6 bases. There are 13 residues in the CDR3. Germline V gene sequence: CDR1 SSHAT, CDR2 FNYEAQ (reference sequence). CDR3 nucleotides: TGTGCCAGCAGCTTAGCGCTAGACTACGAGCAGTACTTC. This gives the protein CASSLALDYEQYF.

This clonotype was counted at least ten times. The rearrangement uses TRBV28 and TRBJ2-3; 9 nucleotides agree with TRBD1. CDR3 length equals 14 residues. Per the germline V gene, CDR1 is MDHEN and CDR2 is SYDVKM. V dropped 3 bases and J dropped 8; count of bases not matched to a gene: 6. The CDR3 spells CASSLGQGVGTQYF. For the CDR3, the DNA is TGTGCCAGCAGTTTGGGACAGGGAGTTGGTACGCAGTATTTT.

This clonotype was seen ten or more times. The chain carries TRBV7-2 and TRBJ2-4; the D gene is possibly TRBD2 (6 bases). V lost 5 bases to trimming and J lost 7 bases, with 18 bases between them. Looked up from germline, CDR1 is SGHTA and CDR2 is FQGNSA. This CDR3 is 15 amino acids long. CDR3 in amino acids: CASSQTGGPGNIQYF. In DNA, the CDR3 is TGTGCCAGCAGCCAAACAGGAGGGCCGGGGAACATTCAGTACTTC.

At least ten counts were recorded for this clonotype. This chain links TRBV7-2 with TRBJ2-5; D possibly matches TRBD1 or TRBD2 (5 bases each). The germline V and J ends were trimmed by 3 bases and 5 bases, with 10 bases remaining between them. Germline values: CDR1 SGHTA, CDR2 FQGNSA. CDR3 length: 13 residues. In DNA form, the CDR3 reads TGTGCCAGCAGCTTTGGGGGTTCGGAGACCCAGTACTTC. Its translation: CASSFGGSETQYF.

The gene calls are TRBV2 and TRBJ2-2, with TRBD1 as a possible D gene (5 bases). V lost 2 bases to trimming and J lost 1 base, with 14 bases between them. The CDR3 length is 17 residues. CDR1 and CDR2 (germline): SNHLY, FYNNEI. The CDR3 DNA reads TGTGCCAGCAGTGAACTAAAGAGGACATTGAACACCGGGGAGCTGTTTTTT. Translating gives CASSELKRTLNTGELFF. Combining the CDR3 with reference TRBV2 and TRBJ2-2 gives the whole variable domain EPEVTQTPSHQVTQMGQEVILRCVPISNHLYFYWYRQILGQKVEFLVSFYNNEISEKSEIFDDQFSVERPDGSNFTLKIRSTKLEDSAMYFCASSELKRTLNTGELFFGEGSRLTVL.

V is TRBV10-2 and J is TRBJ2-3; TRBD1 might be the D (5 bases). Germline V gene sequence: CDR1 WSHSY, CDR2 SAAADI. The V gene lost 9 bases and the J gene lost 7 bases, with 17 bases spanning the gap. This CDR3 has 13 residues. DNA for the CDR3: TGCGCCAGTTATCTTCCAACAGGATATACGCAGTATTTT. Its protein product is CASYLPTGYTQYF.